The 10 T cell receptor beta chains given below trace back to one sample, sequenced in a study of cytomegalovirus exposure and HLA in healthy donors listed by TCRdb under 2017. Receptor libraries were prepared by the immunoSEQ multiplex PCR assay. For the multiplex PCR, a mixture combining 60 forward primers for TCR Vbeta segments and 13 reverse primers for TCR Jbeta segments was used. Drawn from immuneACCESS, this table holds only the in-frame rearrangements with V and J called that TCRdb kept. Clones are partly lost; checked studies trace under half to an unresolved V gene and leave the rest unexplained. Within this sample are under 200,000 clones, with around 80% of them counted one time only. Of the sample, 4.5% to 6% falls within the top ten clones. The specimen sequenced was PBMCs. Every receptor here comes from a man in his forties in good health and CMV-seronegative.

This clone has only one observation. This rearrangement joins TRBV19 to TRBJ2-5; 8 bases are shared with TRBD2. J lost 7 bases, V lost 5 bases, and 9 bases had no gene match. Germline V gene lookup returns CDR1 LNHDA and CDR2 SQIVND (reference sequence). CDR3 length equals 14 residues. The CDR3 coding sequence is TGTGCCAGTAGTCCGGGGGGGGAGAGTGGGACCCAGTACTTC. Protein: CASSPGGESGTQYF.

The genes are TRBV9 and TRBJ2-7, with TRBD2 as a possible D gene (5 bases). V lost 5 bases to trimming and J lost 6 bases, with 15 bases between them. The CDR3 contains 13 residues. Germline V CDR1 and CDR2: SGDLS, YYNGEE. CDR3: CASSALGEGEQYF. The CDR3 nucleotides read TGTGCCAGCAGTGCGCTCGGGGAAGGCGAGCAGTACTTC.

The sample holds a few counts of this clone. The V gene is TRBV6-1, the J gene TRBJ1-6; D ambiguous. The CDR3 totals 13 residues. Germline V gene lookup returns CDR1 MNHNS and CDR2 SASEGT. The ends were cut back, 1 base at V and 10 bases at J, with 8 bases in the middle. CDR3 residues: CASSEVWESPLHF. CDR3 nucleotide sequence: TGTGCCAGCAGTGAAGTGTGGGAGTCACCCCTCCACTTT.

The V gene is TRBV7-9, the J gene TRBJ1-3; 10 bases line up with TRBD1. The junction had 8 bases not matched to a gene; V was cut back by 5 bases and J by 4 bases. The germline gives CDR1 SEHNR, CDR2 FQNEAQ (reference sequence). This CDR3 spans 16 amino acids. The CDR3 nucleotides read TGTGCCAGCAGCGCCCGGACAGGGGGTTTAGGAAACACCATATATTTT. The encoded protein is CASSARTGGLGNTIYF.

The chain has TRBV5-1 and TRBJ2-1, with TRBD2 matching 9 bases. CDR3 size: 14 residues. The germline V gene encodes CDR1 SGHRS and CDR2 YFSETQ. Losses at the gene ends were 4 bases for V and 8 bases for J; bases not matched to a gene: 7. CDR3: CASSPGTSSDEQFF. The CDR3 DNA reads TGCGCCAGCAGCCCCGGGACTAGCTCCGATGAGCAGTTCTTC. The full variable domain, with the rest looked up from reference TRBV5-1 and TRBJ2-1, is KAGVTQTPRYLIKTRGQQVTLSCSPISGHRSVSWYQQTPGQGLQFLFEYFSETQRNKGNFPGRFSGRQFSNSRSEMNVSTLELGDSALYLCASSPGTSSDEQFFGPGTRLTVL.

CDR3 loop: CAISEKGAEAFF. CDR3 DNA: TGTGCCATCAGTGAAAAGGGGGCGGAAGCTTTCTTT. The rearrangement links TRBV10-3 to TRBJ1-1; 7 bases line up with TRBD1. The CDR3 has 12 residues. The V segment lost 3 bases and the J segment 8 bases; nucleotides outside the gene matches: 3. CDR1 ENHRY and CDR2 SYGVKD come from the germline V gene.

The chain is built from TRBV29-1 and TRBJ2-7; 8 bases agree with TRBD1. The length of the CDR3 is 14 residues. Germline V CDR1 and CDR2: SQVTM, ANQGSEA. V was clipped by 2 bases and J by 5 bases; unmatched bases: 8. The CDR3 sequence: CSVERRDRFNEQYF. DNA for the CDR3: TGCAGCGTTGAACGCCGGGACAGGTTCAACGAGCAGTACTTC.

This clone appeared once. The CDR3 is CASSVSPTNEQFF. CDR3 DNA sequence: TGTGCCAGCAGCGTGAGCCCTACCAATGAGCAGTTCTTC. The J gene is TRBJ2-1, the V gene TRBV9; D is uncertain. Germline values: CDR1 SGDLS, CDR2 YYNGEE. Trimming left V 2 bases short and J 6 bases short, with 9 bases between. The CDR3 covers 13 residues.

The chain carries TRBV4-3 and TRBJ2-1; 7 nucleotides line up with TRBD2. The CDR3 loop spans 15 amino acids. V gave up 1 base and J gave up 4 bases; unmatched junction bases: 4. Germline-derived CDR1 and CDR2 are LGHNA and YSLEER. DNA of the CDR3: TGCGCCAGCAGCCAAGGGCGCGGGGGTTACAATGAGCAGTTCTTC. Translation: CASSQGRGGYNEQFF.

In its sample, this clone was seen once. The CDR3 sequence: CASSPHVVSGQETQYF. CDR3 DNA: TGTGCCAGCAGCCCCCATGTAGTTAGCGGGCAAGAGACCCAGTACTTC. The V call is TRBV9, the J call TRBJ2-5, with 7 bases lining up with TRBD2. J gave up 2 bases and V 4 bases, and 11 bases lay outside the gene matches. Germline assignment: CDR1 SGDLS and CDR2 YYNGEE. This CDR3 spans 16 amino acids.